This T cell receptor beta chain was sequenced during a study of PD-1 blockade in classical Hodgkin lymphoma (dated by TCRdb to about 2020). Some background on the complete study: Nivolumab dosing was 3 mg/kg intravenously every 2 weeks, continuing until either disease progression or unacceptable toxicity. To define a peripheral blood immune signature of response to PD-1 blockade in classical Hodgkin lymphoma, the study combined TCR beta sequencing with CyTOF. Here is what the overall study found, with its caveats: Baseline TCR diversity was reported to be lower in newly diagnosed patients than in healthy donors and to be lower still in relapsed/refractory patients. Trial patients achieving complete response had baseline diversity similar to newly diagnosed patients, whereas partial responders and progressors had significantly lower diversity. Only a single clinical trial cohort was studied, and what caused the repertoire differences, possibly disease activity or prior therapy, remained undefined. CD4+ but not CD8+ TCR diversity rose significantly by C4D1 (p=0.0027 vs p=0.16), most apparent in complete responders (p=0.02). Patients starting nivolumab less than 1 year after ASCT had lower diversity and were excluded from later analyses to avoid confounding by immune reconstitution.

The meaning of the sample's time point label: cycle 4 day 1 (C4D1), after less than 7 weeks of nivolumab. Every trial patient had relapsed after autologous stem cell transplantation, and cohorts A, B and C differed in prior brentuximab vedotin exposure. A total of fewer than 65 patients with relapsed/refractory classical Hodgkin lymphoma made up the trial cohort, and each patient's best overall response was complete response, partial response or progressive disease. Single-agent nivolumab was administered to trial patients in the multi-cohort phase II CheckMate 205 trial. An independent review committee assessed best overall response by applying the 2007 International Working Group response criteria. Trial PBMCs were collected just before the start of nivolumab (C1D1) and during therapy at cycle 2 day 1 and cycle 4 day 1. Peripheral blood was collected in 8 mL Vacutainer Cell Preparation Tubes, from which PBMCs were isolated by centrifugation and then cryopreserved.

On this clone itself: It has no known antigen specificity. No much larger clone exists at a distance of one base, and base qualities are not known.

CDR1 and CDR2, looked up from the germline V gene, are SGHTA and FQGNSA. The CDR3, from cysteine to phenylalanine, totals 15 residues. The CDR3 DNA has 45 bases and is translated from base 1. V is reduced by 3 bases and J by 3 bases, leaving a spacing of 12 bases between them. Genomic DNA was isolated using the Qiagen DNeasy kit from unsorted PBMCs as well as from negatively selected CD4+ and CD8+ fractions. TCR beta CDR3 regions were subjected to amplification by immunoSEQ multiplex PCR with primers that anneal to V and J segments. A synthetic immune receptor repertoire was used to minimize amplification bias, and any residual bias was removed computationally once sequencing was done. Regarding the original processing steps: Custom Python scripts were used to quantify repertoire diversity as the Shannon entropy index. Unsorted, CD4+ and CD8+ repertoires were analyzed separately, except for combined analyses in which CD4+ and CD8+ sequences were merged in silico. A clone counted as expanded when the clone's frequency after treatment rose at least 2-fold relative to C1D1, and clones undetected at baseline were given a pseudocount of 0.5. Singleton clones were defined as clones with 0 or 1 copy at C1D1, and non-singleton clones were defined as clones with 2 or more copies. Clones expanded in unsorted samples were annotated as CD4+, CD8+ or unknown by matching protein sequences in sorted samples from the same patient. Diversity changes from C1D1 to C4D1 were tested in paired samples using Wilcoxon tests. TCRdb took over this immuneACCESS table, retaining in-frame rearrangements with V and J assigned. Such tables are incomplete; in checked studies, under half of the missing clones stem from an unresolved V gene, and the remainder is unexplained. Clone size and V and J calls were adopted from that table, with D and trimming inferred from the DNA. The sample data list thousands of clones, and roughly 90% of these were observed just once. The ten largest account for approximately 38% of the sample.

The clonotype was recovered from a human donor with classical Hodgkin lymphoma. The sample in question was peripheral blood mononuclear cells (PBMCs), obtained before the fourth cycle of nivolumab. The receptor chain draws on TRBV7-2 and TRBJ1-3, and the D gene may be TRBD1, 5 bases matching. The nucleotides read TGTGCCAGCAGCTTCGTCAGGGTCGGTGGAAACACCATATATTTT. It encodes CASSFVRVGGNTIYF.